This passage covers 5 T cell receptor beta chains from one sample sequenced in a study of blood T cells in healthy people across ages. Next came a second PCR, run for about 7 to 12 cycles, which used a sample-barcoded 5' primer along with a J-beta primer mix. TCRdb re-called the 5' RACE reads through MiXCR, storing one row per CDR3 protein. The table shows over 700,000 distinct CDR3 sequences, with just under 25% occurring only once. Another study also made use of these data, one on T cells of mothers and their children.

Material: blood. Receptors were obtained from a boy younger than 18 in good health.

This clonotype has only a few counts. Written as DNA, the CDR3 is TGTGCCAGCAGTCCCGGACAGGGGGCGGACAAACTGTTTTTT. This translates into CASSPGQGADKLFF. This chain uses TRBV12-3 or TRBV12-4 with TRBJ1-4; 11 bases match TRBD1. The CDR3 is 14 amino acids. The V segment lost 5 bases and the J segment 11 bases; nucleotides outside the gene matches: 7.

This clonotype was counted only a few times. CDR3: CSARLAGGLQETQYF. DNA of the CDR3: TGCAGTGCTAGACTAGCGGGGGGGCTTCAAGAGACCCAGTACTTC. This chain links TRBV20-1 with TRBJ2-5; TRBD2 matches at 12 bases. The germline V gene has CDR1 DFQATT and CDR2 SNEGSKA (reference sequence). V shed 2 bases, J shed 2 bases, and the junction held 3 bases outside the gene matches. There are 15 residues in the CDR3.

This clonotype was detected a few times. The V and J genes are TRBV12-3 or TRBV12-4 and TRBJ1-4; 7 nucleotides agree with TRBD1. CDR3 length: 14 residues. V lost 8 bases and J lost 8; bases outside the gene matches: 11. The CDR3 reads CASYREGAGEKLFF. CDR3 in DNA: TGTGCCAGCTACCGGGAGGGGGCCGGGGAAAAACTGTTTTTT.

The V and J genes are TRBV3-1 and TRBJ2-4; TRBD1 matches 7 bases. The CDR3 is made up of 15 amino acids. The germline CDR1 and CDR2 sequences are LGHDT and YNNKEL (reference sequence). Unmatched junction bases numbered 12, after V lost 5 bases and J lost 8 bases. The CDR3 sequence is CASSAYTGDSDIQYF. The CDR3 DNA reads TGTGCCAGCAGCGCTTATACAGGGGATAGCGACATTCAGTACTTC.

A single count supports this clonotype. V gene TRBV2 combines with J gene TRBJ2-4, with D unresolved. Trimming took 10 bases from V and 6 from J, leaving 16 bases between them. Germline-derived CDR1 and CDR2 are SNHLY and FYNNEI. This CDR3 contains 13 residues. CDR3 in amino acids: CAMSTTELNIQYF. The CDR3 nucleotides read TGTGCCATGTCTACTACCGAATTAAACATTCAGTACTTC. Full variable domain (rest looked up from reference TRBV2 and TRBJ2-4): EPEVTQTPSHQVTQMGQEVILRCVPISNHLYFYWYRQILGQKVEFLVSFYNNEISEKSEIFDDQFSVERPDGSNFTLKIRSTKLEDSAMYFCAMSTTELNIQYFGAGTRLSVL.